These T cell receptor beta chains were read from a single sample in a study of human versus mouse CDR3 diversity and MHC coevolution. TCRdb's table, derived via immunoSEQ multiplex PCR, lists solely in-frame clones and lacks some. The sample lists 80,000 or so clones; around 95% were seen once. The sample was naive CD4+ T cells from blood. These receptors were collected from a person aged 30 to 70 in good health. Each CDR3 is given without its conserved first and last residue. Fields, in order: V gene, CDR3 length, CDR3 protein.

>TRBV7-9|11
ASSLGQGNTIY
>TRBV27|13
ASSLIAGGRGEQY
>TRBV6-5|12
ASSLDHGNYEQY
>TRBV28|12
ASSRGGGNQPQH
>TRBV6-5|11
ASGRDWQGTQY
>TRBV6-4|12
ASSDGRRVTVGF
>TRBV7-2|11
ASSWRTGNEQY
>TRBV4-1|14
ASSQEGTGNTGELF
>TRBV5-1|13
ASSLVAGAYNEQF
>TRBV30|13
AWRPGGAAREKLF
>TRBV30|13
AWDTGGSSGNTIY
>TRBV7-9|13
ASSRTGGGNQPQH
>TRBV2|12
ASRMTGRANVLT
>TRBV7-2|11
ASSGQGGQPQH
>TRBV7-2|11
ASKTYGQIEAF
>TRBV5-4|13
ASSLGRAGTGELF
>TRBV5-6|9
ASSSYTEAF
>TRBV30|11
AFPTRGWGGYT
>TRBV6-1|12
ASSFDRAGNTIY
>TRBV18|13
ASSPPSSGNYEQY
>TRBV11-3|10
ASSLTGYEQF
>TRBV7-2|13
ASSYMTGGNTEAF
>TRBV30|9
AYRANYEQY
>TRBV7-9|12
ASSLSGQSYEQY
>TRBV9|16
ASSVLLAGDSGTDTQY
>TRBV7-2|13
ASSIEREWAGELF
>TRBV27|10
ASRTGYTEAF
>TRBV7-2|10
ASSPDYNEQF
>TRBV5-1|13
ASSKQGARETEAF
>TRBV7-3|16
ASSLSRTGKVGPYEQY
>TRBV18|12
ASSARDNNQPQH
>TRBV5-1|13
ASSLEGTGSYEQY
>TRBV25-1|11
ASSSGGLYGYT
>TRBV9|12
ASSVGRGGSPLH
>TRBV2|11
ASTSVQNTEAF
>TRBV19|14
ASSTIGTKGTDTQY
>TRBV4-3|15
ASSQLLAGGTYNEQF
>TRBV7-2|14
ASSGTSGGASYEQY
>TRBV5-1|14
ASSLVAGAPPGELF
>TRBV7-3|17
ASSLYPGLAGKDTDTQY
>TRBV6-6|10
ASSYLGNEQF
>TRBV7-9|10
ASSPKPYEQY
>TRBV5-1|11
ASSPGQGNEQY
>TRBV7-2|11
ASSFSQAYEQY
>TRBV27|11
ASDGQGGSPLH
>TRBV6-6|9
AMRQNYGYT
>TRBV7-9|12
ASSLAPGVYGYT
>TRBV5-1|14
ASSLTSGLVPGELF
>TRBV11-2|12
ASSFPGGSYEQY
>TRBV7-3|11
ATGRGGTGELF
>TRBV7-7|12
ASSRDYLTDTQY
>TRBV6-5|10
ASKTRHTEAF
>TRBV5-4|12
ASSFNQGNYGYT
>TRBV4-3|13
ASSQDWANSYEQY
>TRBV7-2|14
ASSSGQGAGSQPQH
>TRBV9|13
ASSVVVGVNTEAF
>TRBV5-1|13
ASSVLTGLDTEAF